These T cell receptor beta chains were read from a single sample in a study of cytomegalovirus exposure and HLA in healthy donors. This table comes from immunoSEQ multiplex PCR, and its TCRdb copy is limited to in-frame clones, with some not included. The table shows 150,000 to 200,000 clones, with over 75% occurring only once. Input material: PBMCs. These receptors were collected from a man aged 60 to 69 in good health and CMV-seronegative. CDR3s include the opening cysteine and the closing phenylalanine or tryptophan. The D gene is left open where the match is weak. Size is stated for part of the rows, as once, few or many counts, or as a class when the clone is expanded.

D gene	V gene	J gene	clone size	CDR3 DNA	CDR3 protein
TRBD1	TRBV7-9	TRBJ1-4	few	TGTGCCAGCAGCACCCCTGGACAGGGCGATCGGGAAAAACTGTTTTTT	CASSTPGQGDREKLFF
-	TRBV28	TRBJ1-4	-	TGTGCCAGCACCAACGGCGGGGCCTCTAATGAAAAACTGTTTTTT	CASTNGGASNEKLFF
TRBD2	TRBV5-1	TRBJ2-3	-	TGCGCCAGCAGCCGGGAGGGACTAGCGGGAGGGCCGGATACGCAGTATTTT	CASSREGLAGGPDTQYF
-	TRBV7-2	TRBJ2-1	-	TGTGCCAGCAGGCTCGGGACAGAGCAGTTCTTC	CASRLGTEQFF
TRBD1	TRBV6-1	TRBJ1-5	-	TGTGCCAGCAGTGGGACAGGGGATCAGCCCCAGAATTTT	CASSGTGDQPQNF
-	TRBV29-1	TRBJ1-1	once	TGCAGCGTCGAGAAAGACACTGAAGCTTTCTTT	CSVEKDTEAFF
TRBD2	TRBV7-2	TRBJ2-2	-	TGTGCCAGCAGCTTAGTAGGGACTAGCGGGACGGCAAACACCGGGGAGCTGTTTTTT	CASSLVGTSGTANTGELFF
TRBD1	TRBV5-1	TRBJ2-2	-	TGCGCCAGCAGCTCCCCGGGACAGGGAAACACCGGGGAGCTGTTTTTT	CASSSPGQGNTGELFF
-	TRBV19	TRBJ1-5	-	TGTGCCAGTAGTTCACAGCACAATCAGCCCCAGCATTTT	CASSSQHNQPQHF
-	TRBV4-2	TRBJ2-2	-	TGTGCCAGCAGCCAAGACGTTACTAGCTTGAGTAACACCGGGGAGCTGTTTTTT	CASSQDVTSLSNTGELFF
-	TRBV18	TRBJ2-7	-	TGTGCCAGCTCACCAGCGGCTGCTAAAGAGCAGTACTTC	CASSPAAAKEQYF
TRBD1	TRBV9	TRBJ1-3	-	TGTGCCAGCGGGGGACAGTCTGGAAACACCATATATTTT	CASGGQSGNTIYF
-	TRBV7-9	TRBJ1-1	few	TGTGCCAGCAGCTTATTCGGAGCTGAAGCTTTCTTT	CASSLFGAEAFF
-	TRBV30	TRBJ2-1	-	TGTGCCTGGAGTAAACTTTCCAATGAGCAGTTCTTC	CAWSKLSNEQFF
TRBD2	TRBV5-1	TRBJ2-7	-	TGCGCCAGCAGCCCAGGGACTAGCGGGGGTATTAGGTACGAGCAGTACTTC	CASSPGTSGGIRYEQYF
-	TRBV29-1	TRBJ1-2	once	TGCAGCGTGTCGGGGGGGGACTATGGCTACACCTTC	CSVSGGDYGYTF
TRBD2	TRBV5-6	TRBJ2-3	few	TGTGCCAGCAGTGGAGGACTAGCGGGGGAGAGGAGCACAGATACGCAGTATTTT	CASSGGLAGERSTDTQYF
-	TRBV2	TRBJ1-5	-	TGTGCCAGCAGTGCAGGGGCGAACAATCAGCCCCAGCATTTT	CASSAGANNQPQHF
-	TRBV9	TRBJ2-7	-	TGTGCCAGCAGCCCCCGGTGGGATTCGGGATACGAGCAGTACTTC	CASSPRWDSGYEQYF
TRBD2	TRBV4-2	TRBJ2-1	-	TGTGCCAGCAGCCAAGGGGCAGTTAGCGGGGGTTTTGAGCAGTTCTTC	CASSQGAVSGGFEQFF
TRBD2	TRBV2	TRBJ2-2	-	TGTGCCAGCAGGCCAGGGGGACTAGCGGACACCGGGGAGCTGTTTTTT	CASRPGGLADTGELFF
-	TRBV10-3	TRBJ2-5	-	TGTGCCATCAGTGATGGAGGCCAAGAGACCCAGTACTTC	CAISDGGQETQYF
-	TRBV7-9	TRBJ1-2	-	TGTGCCAGCAGCCCCGCCAGGGAAGGAGGCTACACCTTC	CASSPAREGGYTF
-	TRBV11-2	TRBJ2-3	-	TGTGCCAGCAGCATTTTAGGAGGAGGGGCAGATACGCAGTATTTT	CASSILGGGADTQYF
TRBD1	TRBV2	TRBJ1-5	-	TGTGCCAGCGAGGGACAGAATAGCAATCAGCCCCAGCATTTT	CASEGQNSNQPQHF
-	TRBV7-3	TRBJ2-2	few	TGTGCCAGCAGCTTCAGTGCGACAGTGAACACCGGGGAGCTGTTTTTT	CASSFSATVNTGELFF
TRBD1	TRBV5-5	TRBJ2-3	-	TGTGCCAGCAGTGTAAATCAAGGACAGGGGCCCACAGATACGCAGTATTTT	CASSVNQGQGPTDTQYF
TRBD2	TRBV19	TRBJ2-1	-	TGTGCCAGTAGTCGGACTAGCGGGGGCCTACAGTTCTTC	CASSRTSGGLQFF
-	TRBV19	TRBJ2-7	-	TGTGCCAGTAGTGCGACTCGAACCTACGAGCAGTACTTC	CASSATRTYEQYF
TRBD1	TRBV30	TRBJ2-4	once	TGTGCCTGGAGTGCAGGGGGCCGGGCCAAAAACATTCAGTACTTC	CAWSAGGRAKNIQYF
-	TRBV10-1	TRBJ1-1	-	TGCGCCAGCAGAAGGGGAAGGGACACTGAAGCTTTCTTT	CASRRGRDTEAFF
TRBD1	TRBV9	TRBJ2-2	-	TGTGCCAGCAGCGAAGTACAGGGGGACACCGGGGAGCTGTTTTTT	CASSEVQGDTGELFF
-	TRBV19	TRBJ1-2	-	TGTGCCAGTAGTTCCCAGACCCCACAGGGTAACTATGGCTACACCTTC	CASSSQTPQGNYGYTF
-	TRBV11-3	TRBJ2-5	once	TGTGCCAGCAGCTTAGCTAGGGGGCAAGAGACCCAGTACTTC	CASSLARGQETQYF
TRBD1	TRBV5-6	TRBJ2-2	-	TGTGCCAGCAGCATAAGACGGACAGGGAGGAACACCGGGGAGCTGTTTTTT	CASSIRRTGRNTGELFF
-	TRBV6-6	TRBJ1-4	-	TGTGCCAGCAGCTATCAAGGGGCGACTGAAAAACTGTTTTTT	CASSYQGATEKLFF
TRBD2	TRBV19	TRBJ2-1	-	TGTGCCAGTAGTTCTAGCGGGGGGGCTAGTAATGAGCAGTTCTTC	CASSSSGGASNEQFF
TRBD1	TRBV23-1	TRBJ1-2	-	TGCGCCAGCAGTCGGTTCCCGAGGGACAGGGTCCTTAACTATGGCTACACCTTC	CASSRFPRDRVLNYGYTF
-	TRBV28	TRBJ2-7	few	TGTGCCAGCAGTTTATTCAGGGCTGCCTACGAGCAGTACTTC	CASSLFRAAYEQYF
-	TRBV6-5	TRBJ1-2	once	TGTGCCAGCAGTTTAAGCCGAACAGGGATCTACGGCTACACCTTC	CASSLSRTGIYGYTF
TRBD2	TRBV28	TRBJ2-1	-	TGTGCCAGCAAAGGGCCGCTAGCGGGAGTCTGGGATGAGCAGTTCTTC	CASKGPLAGVWDEQFF
TRBD2	TRBV4-1	TRBJ2-2	-	TGCGCCAGCAGCCAAAACCCGGGACTAGCTACCGGGGAGCTGTTTTTT	CASSQNPGLATGELFF
TRBD2	TRBV5-8	TRBJ2-7	-	TGTGCCAGCAGCTTGAGGGCTAGCGGGGGCCCAAAGGGACACGAGCAGTACTTC	CASSLRASGGPKGHEQYF
-	TRBV15	TRBJ2-1	-	TGTGCCACCAGCAGAGACCCTTTGACCCCCGGGGTTTACAATGAGCAGTTCTTC	CATSRDPLTPGVYNEQFF
-	TRBV5-4	TRBJ2-1	-	TGTGCCAGCAGTGTAGAGAGATACGGGGAGCAGTTCTTC	CASSVERYGEQFF
-	TRBV13	TRBJ1-1	-	TGTGCCAGCAGCCCAGGGTACCGGGGGGCGGCCACTGAAGCTTTCTTT	CASSPGYRGAATEAFF
TRBD2	TRBV6-6	TRBJ2-1	-	TGTGCCAGCAGTTACTCGATCGGGAGGGGGGATGAGCAGTTCTTC	CASSYSIGRGDEQFF
-	TRBV6-1	TRBJ1-5	-	TGTGCCAGCACCGTGCTGGGACACAATCAGCCCCAGCATTTT	CASTVLGHNQPQHF
-	TRBV28	TRBJ2-2	few	TGTGCCAGCAGTTTTTTTGCGGGCGGGCAGCACGGGGAGCTGTTTTTT	CASSFFAGGQHGELFF
-	TRBV4-3	TRBJ1-4	few	TGCGCCAGCAGCCTTTTACCGGGTGAAAAACTGTTTTTT	CASSLLPGEKLFF
-	TRBV7-8	TRBJ1-1	-	TGTGCCAGCAGCCTAAACAGGGTGACCACTGAAGCTTTCTTT	CASSLNRVTTEAFF
-	TRBV27	TRBJ2-7	-	TGTGCCAGCTCAAGGACAGCGTTCTACGAGCAGTACTTC	CASSRTAFYEQYF
-	TRBV6-1	TRBJ2-7	-	TGTGCCAGCAGGTCGACAGGTTCCTCCTACGAGCAGTACTTC	CASRSTGSSYEQYF
TRBD2	TRBV27	TRBJ2-1	-	TGTGCCAGCAGACCCCTAGCGGGAGAAGCCAATGAGCAGTTCTTC	CASRPLAGEANEQFF
TRBD2	TRBV2	TRBJ2-1	-	TGTGCCAGCACCTCCTACCCTCTAGCGGGGGGGGTCGATGAGCAGTTCTTC	CASTSYPLAGGVDEQFF
-	TRBV27	TRBJ2-1	once	TGTGCCAGTTGTCACAGGGGGGGAAGCTCCTACAATGAGCAGTTCTTC	CASCHRGGSSYNEQFF
TRBD2	TRBV7-2	TRBJ2-3	-	TGTGCCAGCAGCTTAAGCGGGAGGAGCCAGGATACGCAGTATTTT	CASSLSGRSQDTQYF
-	TRBV2	TRBJ2-2	-	TGTGCCAGCAACCCAAGGGGTGGGGAGCTGTTTTTT	CASNPRGGELFF
TRBD1	TRBV29-1	TRBJ1-1	-	TGCAGCGTTGAGGTGACAGGGGGATCCGAAGCTTTCTTT	CSVEVTGGSEAFF